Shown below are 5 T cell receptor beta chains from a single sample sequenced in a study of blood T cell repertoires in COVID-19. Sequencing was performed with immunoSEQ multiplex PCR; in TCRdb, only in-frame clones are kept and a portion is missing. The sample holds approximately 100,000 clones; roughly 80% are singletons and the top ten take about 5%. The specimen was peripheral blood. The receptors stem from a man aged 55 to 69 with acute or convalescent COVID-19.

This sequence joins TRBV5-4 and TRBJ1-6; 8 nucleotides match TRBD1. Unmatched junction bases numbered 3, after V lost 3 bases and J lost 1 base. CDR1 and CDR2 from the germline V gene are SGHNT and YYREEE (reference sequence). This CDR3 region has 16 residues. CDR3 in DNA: TGTGCCAGCAGCTCAGGGGGCAGGTCCTATAATTCACCCCTCCACTTT. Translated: CASSSGGRSYNSPLHF. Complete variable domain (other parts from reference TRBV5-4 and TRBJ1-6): ETGVTQSPTHLIKTRGQQVTLRCSSQSGHNTVSWYQQALGQGPQFIFQYYREEENGRGNFPPRFSGLQFPNYSSELNVNALELDDSALYLCASSSGGRSYNSPLHFGNGTRLTVT.

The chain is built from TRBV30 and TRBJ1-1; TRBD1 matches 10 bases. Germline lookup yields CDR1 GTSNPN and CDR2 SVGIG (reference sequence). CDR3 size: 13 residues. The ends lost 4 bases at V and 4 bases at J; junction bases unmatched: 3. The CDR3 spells CAWKDRGTTEAFF. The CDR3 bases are TGTGCCTGGAAGGACAGGGGGACCACTGAAGCTTTCTTT.

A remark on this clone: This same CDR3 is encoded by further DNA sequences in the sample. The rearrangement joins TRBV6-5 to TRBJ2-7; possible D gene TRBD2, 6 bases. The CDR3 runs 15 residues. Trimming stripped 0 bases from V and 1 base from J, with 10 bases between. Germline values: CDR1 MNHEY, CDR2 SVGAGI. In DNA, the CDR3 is TGTGCCAGCAGTTACTCCGGTGGGACTTCCTACGAGCAGTACTTC. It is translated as CASSYSGGTSYEQYF.

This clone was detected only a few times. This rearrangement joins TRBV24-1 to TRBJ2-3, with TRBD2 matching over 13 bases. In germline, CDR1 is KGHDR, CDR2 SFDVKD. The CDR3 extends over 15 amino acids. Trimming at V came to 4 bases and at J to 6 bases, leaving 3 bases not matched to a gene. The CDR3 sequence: CATSEGTSGADTQYF. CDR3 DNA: TGTGCCACCAGTGAAGGGACTAGCGGGGCGGATACGCAGTATTTT.

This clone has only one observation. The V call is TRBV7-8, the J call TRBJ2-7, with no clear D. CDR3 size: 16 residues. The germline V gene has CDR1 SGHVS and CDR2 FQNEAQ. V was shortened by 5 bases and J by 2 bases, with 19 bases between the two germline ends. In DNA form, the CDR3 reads TGTGCCAGCAGCCTTAAGCCGATTGGCGCGGCCTACGAGCAGTACTTC. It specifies CASSLKPIGAAYEQYF.